These 3 T cell receptor beta chains share one sample of origin, sequenced in a study of control samples from healthy donors and cancer patients. Repertoires were generated with immunoSEQ multiplex PCR, while TCRdb's copy carries only in-frame clones and drops some. The sample table sets out about 200,000 clones. Sequencing was carried out using blood. The receptor set was obtained from a woman in her thirties in good health.

The rearrangement joins TRBV6-5 to TRBJ1-4; D is uncertain. Trimming cost V 2 bases and J 3 bases, with 10 bases left between them. The CDR3 runs to 15 residues. Germline V gene data show CDR1 as MNHEY and CDR2 as SVGAGI. In nucleotides, the CDR3 is TGTGCCAGCAGTTACAGCTCGTGGGCTAATGAAAAACTGTTTTTT. Protein: CASSYSSWANEKLFF.

The chain is built from TRBV11-3 and TRBJ1-2; D ambiguous. V lost 3 bases and J lost 7, with 15 bases in between. The germline CDR1 and CDR2 sequences are SGHNT and YENEEA. This CDR3 has 14 amino acids. The CDR3, as DNA: TGTGCCAGCAGCTTCTATAATGGGAGCAGTGGCTACACCTTC. Encoded protein: CASSFYNGSSGYTF.

This chain joins TRBV5-1 and TRBJ1-1; no clear D. Germline CDR1 and CDR2: SGHRS and YFSETQ. Trimming removed 2 bases from V and 6 bases from J, with 17 bases in between. This CDR3 contains 15 residues. The CDR3 nucleotides read TGCGCCAGCAGCTTAAGGTGGCAGGTTAGGGCTGAAGCTTTCTTT. It yields the protein CASSLRWQVRAEAFF.